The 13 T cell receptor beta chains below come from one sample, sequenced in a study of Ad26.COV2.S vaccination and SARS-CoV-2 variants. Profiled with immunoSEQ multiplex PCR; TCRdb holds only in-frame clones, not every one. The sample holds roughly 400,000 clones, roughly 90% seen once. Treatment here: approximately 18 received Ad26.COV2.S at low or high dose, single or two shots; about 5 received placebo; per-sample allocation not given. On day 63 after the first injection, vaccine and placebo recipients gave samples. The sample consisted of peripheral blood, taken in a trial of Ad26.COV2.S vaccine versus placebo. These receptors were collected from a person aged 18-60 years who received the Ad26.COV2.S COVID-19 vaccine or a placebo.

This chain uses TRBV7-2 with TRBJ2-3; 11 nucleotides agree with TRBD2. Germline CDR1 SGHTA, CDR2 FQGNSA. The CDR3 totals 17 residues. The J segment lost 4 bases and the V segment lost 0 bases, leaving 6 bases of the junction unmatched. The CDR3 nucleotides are TGTGCCAGCAGCTTAGCTCTAGCGGGAGGAGGGGCAGATACGCAGTATTTT. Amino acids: CASSLALAGGGADTQYF.

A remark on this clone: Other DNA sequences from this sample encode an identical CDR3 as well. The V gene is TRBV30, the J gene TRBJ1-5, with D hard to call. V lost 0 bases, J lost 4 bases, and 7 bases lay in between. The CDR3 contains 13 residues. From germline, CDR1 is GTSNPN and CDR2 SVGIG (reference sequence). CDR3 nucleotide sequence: TGTGCCTGGAGTGTATCGGGTAATCAGCCCCAGCATTTT. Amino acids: CAWSVSGNQPQHF.

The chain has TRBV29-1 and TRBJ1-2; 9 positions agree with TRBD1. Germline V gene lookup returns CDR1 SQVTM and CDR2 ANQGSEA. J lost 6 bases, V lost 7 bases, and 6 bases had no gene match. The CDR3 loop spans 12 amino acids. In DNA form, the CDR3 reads TGCAGCGCCGGAGGACAGGGGAATGGCTACACCTTC. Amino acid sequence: CSAGGQGNGYTF.

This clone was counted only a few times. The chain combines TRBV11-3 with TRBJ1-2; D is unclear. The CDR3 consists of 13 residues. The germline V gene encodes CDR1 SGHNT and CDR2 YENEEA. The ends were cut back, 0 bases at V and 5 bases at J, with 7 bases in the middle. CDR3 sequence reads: CASSLDQMYGYTF. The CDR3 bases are TGTGCCAGCAGCTTAGATCAGATGTATGGCTACACCTTC.

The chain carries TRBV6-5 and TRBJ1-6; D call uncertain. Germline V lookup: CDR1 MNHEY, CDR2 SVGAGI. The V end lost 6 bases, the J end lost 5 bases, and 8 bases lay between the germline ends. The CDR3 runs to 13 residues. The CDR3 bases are TGTGCCAGCAGGGTCGGGGATAATTCACCCCTCCACTTT. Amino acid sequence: CASRVGDNSPLHF.

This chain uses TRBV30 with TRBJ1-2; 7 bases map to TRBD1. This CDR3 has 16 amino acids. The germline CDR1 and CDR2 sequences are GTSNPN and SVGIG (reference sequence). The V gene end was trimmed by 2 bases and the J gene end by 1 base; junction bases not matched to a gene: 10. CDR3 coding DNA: TGTGCCTGGAGTCCGGGGACAGCATCATTTAACTATGGCTACACCTTC. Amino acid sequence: CAWSPGTASFNYGYTF.

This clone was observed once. The CDR3 reads CASSPDTTQYF. The CDR3, as DNA: TGCGCCAGCAGCCCGGACACGACGCAGTATTTT. The chain combines TRBV5-1 with TRBJ2-3, with D possibly TRBD1 on 5 matching bases. The CDR3 consists of 11 residues. Trimming removed 4 bases from V and 9 bases from J, with 9 bases in between. Germline loops: CDR1 SGHRS, CDR2 YFSETQ.

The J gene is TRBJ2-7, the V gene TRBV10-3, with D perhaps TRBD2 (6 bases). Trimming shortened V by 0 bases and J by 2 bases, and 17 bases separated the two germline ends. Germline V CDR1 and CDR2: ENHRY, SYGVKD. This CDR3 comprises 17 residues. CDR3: CAISESPVGTSTYEQYF. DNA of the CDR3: TGTGCCATCAGTGAGTCTCCCGTTGGGACTTCTACCTACGAGCAGTACTTC.

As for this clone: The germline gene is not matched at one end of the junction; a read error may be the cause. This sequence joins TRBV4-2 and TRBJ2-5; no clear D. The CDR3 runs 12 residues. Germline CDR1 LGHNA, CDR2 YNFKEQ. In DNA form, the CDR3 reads TGTGCCAGCAGCCAAGGAAAGAACCGTTTGGACTTC. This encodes CASSQGKNRLDF.

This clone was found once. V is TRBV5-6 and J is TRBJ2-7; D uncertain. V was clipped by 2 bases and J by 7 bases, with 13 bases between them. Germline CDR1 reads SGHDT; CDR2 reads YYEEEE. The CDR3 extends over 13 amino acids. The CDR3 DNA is TGTGCCAGCAGCTTCACCCGGTGGGATGAGCAGTACTTC. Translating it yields CASSFTRWDEQYF.

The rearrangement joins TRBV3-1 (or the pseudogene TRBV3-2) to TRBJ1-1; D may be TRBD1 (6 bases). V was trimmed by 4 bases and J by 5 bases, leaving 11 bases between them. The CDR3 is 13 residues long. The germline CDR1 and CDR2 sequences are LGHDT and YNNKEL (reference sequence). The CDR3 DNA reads TGTGCCAGCAGCCCAGGGGTCCCTACTGAAGCTTTCTTT. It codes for CASSPGVPTEAFF.

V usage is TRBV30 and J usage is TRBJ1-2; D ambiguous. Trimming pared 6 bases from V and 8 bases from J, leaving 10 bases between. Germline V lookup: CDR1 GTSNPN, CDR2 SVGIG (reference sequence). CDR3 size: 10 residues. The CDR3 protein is CACGQDGYTF. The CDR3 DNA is TGTGCCTGCGGGCAGGACGGCTACACCTTC.

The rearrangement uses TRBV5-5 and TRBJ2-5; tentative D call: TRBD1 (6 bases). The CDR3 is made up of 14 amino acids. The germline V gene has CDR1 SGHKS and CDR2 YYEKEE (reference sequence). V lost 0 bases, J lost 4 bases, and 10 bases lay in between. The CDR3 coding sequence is TGTGCCAGCAGCTTGGGGGCAGGGGCAGAGACCCAGTACTTC. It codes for CASSLGAGAETQYF.